These T cell receptor beta chains were read from a single sample in a study of cytomegalovirus exposure and HLA in healthy donors. The method was immunoSEQ multiplex PCR; TCRdb's version includes in-frame clones alone and lacks a portion of them. The table records 220,000 or so clones, 65% to 85% of them present only once. The sequencing sample was made of PBMCs. The receptors derive from a woman in her 30s in good health and CMV-seropositive. The CDR3 runs from the conserved cysteine through the conserved F or W. A D gene is named only where the DNA matches it firmly. Size values are once, few and many counts, or a class for expanded clones, and some rows have none.

CDR3 DNA: TGTGCCAGCAGTCCGCCGCAGGGACGGGCTTTCTTT
CDR3 protein: CASSPPQGRAFF
clone size: NA
D gene: NA
V gene: TRBV11-1
J gene: TRBJ1-1

CDR3 DNA: TGTGCCCGACAGGGGAGCACAGATACGCAGTATTTT
CDR3 protein: CARQGSTDTQYF
clone size: NA
D gene: TRBD1
V gene: TRBV30
J gene: TRBJ2-3

CDR3 DNA: TGTGCCAGCAGTAGTACTACAACCGGGACAGGGGTCTATGGCTACACCTTC
CDR3 protein: CASSSTTTGTGVYGYTF
clone size: NA
D gene: TRBD1
V gene: TRBV2
J gene: TRBJ1-2

CDR3 DNA: TGTGCCAGCAGCTCCCTGACAGGGTTCAGCACAGATACGCAGTATTTT
CDR3 protein: CASSSLTGFSTDTQYF
clone size: NA
D gene: TRBD1
V gene: TRBV5-6
J gene: TRBJ2-3

CDR3 DNA: TGTGCCAGCAGTGAAGCGGGAGTAAGCGCCGATACGCAGTATTTT
CDR3 protein: CASSEAGVSADTQYF
clone size: NA
D gene: TRBD2
V gene: TRBV25-1
J gene: TRBJ2-3

CDR3 DNA: TGCGCCAGCAGCCAAGAGGGTGGTCAGGGTCCCGATCAGCCCCAGCATTTT
CDR3 protein: CASSQEGGQGPDQPQHF
clone size: once
D gene: NA
V gene: TRBV4-1
J gene: TRBJ1-5

CDR3 DNA: TGTGCCACCAGCAAGGAAAGTCAAGAGACCCAGTACTTC
CDR3 protein: CATSKESQETQYF
clone size: NA
D gene: NA
V gene: TRBV15
J gene: TRBJ2-5

CDR3 DNA: TGCGCCAGCAGCCAAGCCGGGACAGGAATTGTCCATTTT
CDR3 protein: CASSQAGTGIVHF
clone size: few
D gene: TRBD1
V gene: TRBV4-1
J gene: TRBJ1-5

CDR3 DNA: TGTGCTAGTGGTTTGGGTATGAACACTGAAGCTTTCTTT
CDR3 protein: CASGLGMNTEAFF
clone size: few
D gene: NA
V gene: TRBV12-5
J gene: TRBJ1-1

CDR3 DNA: TGTGCCAGCAGCAGGAGACAGGGATACTACGAGCAGTACTTC
CDR3 protein: CASSRRQGYYEQYF
clone size: NA
D gene: TRBD1
V gene: TRBV7-6
J gene: TRBJ2-7

CDR3 DNA: TGTGCCACCCGAAACGGGGAGCTGTTTTTT
CDR3 protein: CATRNGELFF
clone size: NA
D gene: NA
V gene: TRBV10-3
J gene: TRBJ2-2

CDR3 DNA: TGCAGCGTTGAAGATGCTCAGACGGACTTAACTTTCTTT
CDR3 protein: CSVEDAQTDLTFF
clone size: NA
D gene: NA
V gene: TRBV29-1
J gene: TRBJ1-1

CDR3 DNA: TGTGCCAGCAGTGCCGTGGGGGGCATGAACACTGAAGCTTTCTTT
CDR3 protein: CASSAVGGMNTEAFF
clone size: NA
D gene: NA
V gene: TRBV6-1
J gene: TRBJ1-1

CDR3 DNA: TGTGCCAGCGCGAACAGGGACTCCTACAATGAGCAGTTCTTC
CDR3 protein: CASANRDSYNEQFF
clone size: many
D gene: NA
V gene: TRBV25-1
J gene: TRBJ2-1

CDR3 DNA: TGTGCCAGCAGCCCAGGTCCTATAAACACCGGGGAGCTGTTTTTT
CDR3 protein: CASSPGPINTGELFF
clone size: NA
D gene: NA
V gene: TRBV11-2
J gene: TRBJ2-2

CDR3 DNA: TGTGCCAGCAGCTTAGGGACAGGGGCCTACGAGCAGTACTTC
CDR3 protein: CASSLGTGAYEQYF
clone size: NA
D gene: TRBD1
V gene: TRBV7-6
J gene: TRBJ2-7

CDR3 DNA: TGTGCCTGGACTCGTTCGACAGCATCCTATGGCTACACCTTC
CDR3 protein: CAWTRSTASYGYTF
clone size: once
D gene: NA
V gene: TRBV30
J gene: TRBJ1-2

CDR3 DNA: TGTGCCAGCAGTGAAACAGGGGAGGGGGCGACGGTTGAGAATGAAGCTTTCTTT
CDR3 protein: CASSETGEGATVENEAFF
clone size: once
D gene: TRBD1
V gene: TRBV2
J gene: TRBJ1-1

CDR3 DNA: TGTGCCAGCAGCTTAGTTGGGATCCCCTACAATGAGCAGTTCTTC
CDR3 protein: CASSLVGIPYNEQFF
clone size: NA
D gene: NA
V gene: TRBV7-2
J gene: TRBJ2-1

CDR3 DNA: TGTGCCAGCAGTTACTATTCGGGAGTTCAGACCCAGTACTTC
CDR3 protein: CASSYYSGVQTQYF
clone size: NA
D gene: NA
V gene: TRBV6-5
J gene: TRBJ2-5

CDR3 DNA: TGCGCCAGCAGCCGCCGACGGGGGGAGGCCCTCACCGGGGAGCTGTTTTTT
CDR3 protein: CASSRRRGEALTGELFF
clone size: NA
D gene: TRBD2
V gene: TRBV4-1
J gene: TRBJ2-2

CDR3 DNA: TGCGCCAGCAGCTTGGATGGGGACCCCCAAGAGACCCAGTACTTC
CDR3 protein: CASSLDGDPQETQYF
clone size: NA
D gene: NA
V gene: TRBV5-1
J gene: TRBJ2-5

CDR3 DNA: TGCAGCGTTGAAACTCGTACGGGCTACACCTTC
CDR3 protein: CSVETRTGYTF
clone size: NA
D gene: NA
V gene: TRBV29-1
J gene: TRBJ1-2

CDR3 DNA: TGCGCCAGCAGCCTTAAAACGCTCCGGGACACCCACACTGAAGCTTTCTTT
CDR3 protein: CASSLKTLRDTHTEAFF
clone size: NA
D gene: NA
V gene: TRBV4-1
J gene: TRBJ1-1

CDR3 DNA: TGTGCCAGCAGCTTGGATAACTATGGCTACACCTTC
CDR3 protein: CASSLDNYGYTF
clone size: NA
D gene: NA
V gene: TRBV13
J gene: TRBJ1-2